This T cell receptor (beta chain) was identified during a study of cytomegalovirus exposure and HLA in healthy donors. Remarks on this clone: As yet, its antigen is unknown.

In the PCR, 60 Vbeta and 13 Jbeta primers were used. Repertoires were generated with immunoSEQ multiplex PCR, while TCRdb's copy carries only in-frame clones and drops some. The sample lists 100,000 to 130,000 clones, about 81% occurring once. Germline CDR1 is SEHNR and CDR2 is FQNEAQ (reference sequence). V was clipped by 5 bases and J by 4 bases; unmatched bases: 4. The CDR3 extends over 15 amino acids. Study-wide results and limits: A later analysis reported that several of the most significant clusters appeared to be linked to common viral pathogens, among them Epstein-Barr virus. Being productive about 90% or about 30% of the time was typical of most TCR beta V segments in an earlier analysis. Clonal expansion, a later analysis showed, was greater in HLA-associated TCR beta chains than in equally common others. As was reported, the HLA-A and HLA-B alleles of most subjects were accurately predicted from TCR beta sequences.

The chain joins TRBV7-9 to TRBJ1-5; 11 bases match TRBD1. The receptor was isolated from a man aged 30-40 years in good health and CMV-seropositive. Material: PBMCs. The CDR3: CASSPGQGANQPQHF. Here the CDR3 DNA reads TGTGCCAGCAGCCCCGGACAGGGGGCTAATCAGCCCCAGCATTTT.